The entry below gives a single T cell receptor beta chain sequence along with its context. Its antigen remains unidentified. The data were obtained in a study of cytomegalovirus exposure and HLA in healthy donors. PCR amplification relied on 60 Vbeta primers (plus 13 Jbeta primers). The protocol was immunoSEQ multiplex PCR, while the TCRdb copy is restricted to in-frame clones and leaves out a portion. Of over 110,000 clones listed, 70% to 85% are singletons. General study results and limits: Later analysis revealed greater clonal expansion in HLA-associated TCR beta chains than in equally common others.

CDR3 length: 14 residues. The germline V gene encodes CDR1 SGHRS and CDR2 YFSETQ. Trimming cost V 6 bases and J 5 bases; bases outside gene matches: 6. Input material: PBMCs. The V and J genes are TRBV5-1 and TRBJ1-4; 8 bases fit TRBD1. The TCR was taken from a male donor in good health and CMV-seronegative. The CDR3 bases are TGCGCCAGCAAACGTCGGGACAGGAATGAAAAACTGTTTTTT. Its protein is CASKRRDRNEKLFF.